These T cell receptor beta chains were read from a single sample in a study of cytomegalovirus exposure and HLA in healthy donors. Produced via immunoSEQ multiplex PCR; TCRdb's table is partial and in-frame only. The sample carries hundreds of thousands of clones, approximately 88% recorded once. The sample taken for sequencing was PBMCs. The receptors were sampled from a boy younger than 10 in good health and CMV-seronegative. CDR3s include the opening cysteine and the closing phenylalanine or tryptophan. A D gene is named only where the DNA matches it firmly. Clone sizes are given selectively: once, few, many, or a class where the clone is expanded.

size: .; J: TRBJ1-2; V: TRBV29-1; D: TRBD1; length: 12; CDR3: CSIFDRDYGYTF; DNA: TGCAGCATCTTTGACAGGGATTATGGCTACACCTTC
size: .; J: TRBJ2-7; V: TRBV15; D: TRBD1; length: 13; CDR3: CATSRGQGNEQYF; DNA: TGTGCCACCAGCAGAGGACAGGGCAACGAGCAGTACTTC
size: .; J: TRBJ2-1; V: TRBV2; D: TRBD2; length: 14; CDR3: CASSGLESRNEQFF; DNA: TGTGCCAGCAGCGGACTAGAGAGTAGGAATGAGCAGTTCTTC
size: .; J: TRBJ2-1; V: TRBV19; D: TRBD2; length: 15; CDR3: CASRSSGSSYNEQFF; DNA: TGTGCCAGTCGTTCTAGCGGGAGCTCCTACAATGAGCAGTTCTTC
size: .; J: TRBJ1-2; V: TRBV7-3; D: TRBD1; length: 15; CDR3: CASSLGRQGNYGYTF; DNA: TGTGCCAGCAGCCTAGGGCGACAGGGGAACTATGGCTACACCTTC
size: .; J: TRBJ2-1; V: TRBV7-9; D: TRBD2; length: 15; CDR3: CASSRGTSAYNEQFF; DNA: TGTGCCAGCAGCCGCGGGACTAGCGCTTACAATGAGCAGTTCTTC
size: .; J: TRBJ1-5; V: TRBV6-1; D: TRBD1; length: 14; CDR3: CASSERQGGQPQHF; DNA: TGTGCCAGCAGTGAGAGACAGGGGGGCCAGCCCCAGCATTTT
size: .; J: TRBJ1-2; V: TRBV28; D: TRBD1; length: 15; CDR3: CASSLRGQINYGYTF; DNA: TGTGCCAGCAGTTTAAGGGGACAGATTAACTATGGCTACACCTTC
size: .; J: TRBJ2-1; V: TRBV19; D: .; length: 13; CDR3: CASSMGPRWEQFF; DNA: TGTGCCAGTTCTATGGGGCCCCGATGGGAGCAGTTCTTC
size: .; J: TRBJ1-4; V: TRBV5-5; D: TRBD1; length: 15; CDR3: CASSSQTGVNEKLFF; DNA: TGTGCCAGCAGCTCCCAGACAGGGGTTAATGAAAAACTGTTTTTT
size: .; J: TRBJ2-5; V: TRBV20-1; D: .; length: 11; CDR3: CSAPTGEIQYF; DNA: TGCAGTGCTCCGACGGGGGAGATCCAGTACTTC
size: .; J: TRBJ2-1; V: TRBV12-5; D: TRBD1; length: 14; CDR3: CASGRTGADNEQFF; DNA: TGTGCTAGTGGTCGGACAGGGGCCGACAATGAGCAGTTCTTC
size: once; J: TRBJ2-7; V: TRBV10-3; D: .; length: 15; CDR3: CAISDRLVRKYEQYF; DNA: TGTGCCATCAGTGATAGACTAGTTCGGAAGTACGAGCAGTACTTC
size: .; J: TRBJ2-2; V: TRBV29-1; D: TRBD1; length: 16; CDR3: CSTGGVGQGHIGELFF; DNA: TGCAGCACGGGGGGGGTGGGACAGGGGCACATCGGGGAGCTGTTTTTT
size: .; J: TRBJ1-1; V: TRBV7-8; D: .; length: 15; CDR3: CASSSGRGAVTEAFF; DNA: TGTGCCAGCAGCTCGGGCCGGGGGGCGGTCACTGAAGCTTTCTTT
size: .; J: TRBJ2-2; V: TRBV30; D: .; length: 12; CDR3: CAWNPEVGELFF; DNA: TGTGCCTGGAATCCGGAGGTCGGGGAGCTGTTTTTT
size: .; J: TRBJ2-7; V: TRBV27; D: TRBD2; length: 14; CDR3: CASSLIAGGREQYF; DNA: TGTGCCAGCAGTTTAATAGCGGGGGGGCGCGAGCAGTACTTC
size: .; J: TRBJ2-7; V: TRBV30; D: .; length: 14; CDR3: CVFFKQKAAYEQYF; DNA: TGTGTTTTTTTCAAGCAGAAGGCGGCATACGAGCAGTACTTC
size: .; J: TRBJ1-2; V: TRBV5-1; D: TRBD1; length: 16; CDR3: CASSLEAGQGVIGYTF; DNA: TGCGCCAGCAGCTTGGAGGCGGGACAGGGGGTGATCGGCTACACCTTC
size: .; J: TRBJ2-7; V: TRBV5-8; D: TRBD1; length: 15; CDR3: CASSFGWDSSYEQYF; DNA: TGTGCCAGCAGCTTTGGGTGGGACAGCTCCTACGAGCAGTACTTC
size: once; J: TRBJ2-4; V: TRBV6-1; D: .; length: 14; CDR3: CASSDPGRGDIQYF; DNA: TGTGCCAGCAGTGATCCGGGCAGGGGTGACATTCAGTACTTC
size: .; J: TRBJ2-7; V: TRBV7-9; D: .; length: 13; CDR3: CASSLEGLYEQYF; DNA: TGTGCCAGCAGCTTGGAGGGGCTCTACGAGCAGTACTTC
size: .; J: TRBJ2-6; V: TRBV7-2; D: TRBD2; length: 17; CDR3: CASSFFERGSGANVLTF; DNA: TGTGCCAGCAGCTTTTTTGAGCGGGGCTCTGGGGCCAACGTCCTGACTTTC